Reported below is one TCR beta chain. J was trimmed by 2 bases and V by 7 bases; bases with no gene match: 8. The germline V gene encodes CDR1 SGHAT and CDR2 FQNNGV. The CDR3 has 14 residues. This entry comes from a study of blood T cell repertoires in COVID-19. Original data processing: Estimation of nucleated cell counts relied on the amplification of reference gene primers. Sequenced by immunoSEQ multiplex PCR; TCRdb stores in-frame clones only, minus some. Clonal size and the V and J genes are those of that table, whereas D and trimming came from the DNA. The data show 150,000 to 200,000 clones, 70% to 85% seen once.

Sequencing was done on a sample of peripheral blood. The receptor's source is an elderly woman with acute or convalescent COVID-19. This chain links TRBV11-2 with TRBJ2-7; the match to TRBD2 covers 7 bases. In nucleotides, the CDR3 is TGTGCCAGCACCGGTAGCGGGTCCACCTACGAGCAGTACTTC. It encodes CASTGSGSTYEQYF.